This T cell receptor beta chain was recovered during a study of cytomegalovirus exposure and HLA in healthy donors. Researchers ran the PCR with 60 Vbeta and 13 Jbeta primers. The table came from immunoSEQ multiplex PCR; TCRdb's copy has only in-frame clones and leaves some out. The repertoire holds fewer than 150,000 clones, with about 80% as singletons. The CDR3 sequence is 14 residues long. Germline V gives CDR1 MRHNA, CDR2 SNTAGT. The ends were cut back, 4 bases at V and 2 bases at J, with 10 bases in the middle. The study, taken as a whole, reports: When presence/absence was analysed, sequencing depth was taken to be roughly uniform across donors. Most TCR beta V segments were productive about 90% or about 30% of the time in an earlier analysis.

About this clone itself: Its antigen is undetermined.

Sequencing was performed on PBMCs. This chain joins TRBV6-4 and TRBJ2-3; maybe TRBD2 (5 bases). The sequence came from a young man in good health and CMV-seronegative. CDR3 bases: TGTGCCAGCAGTGCTGACGGGATCACAGATACGCAGTATTTT. Translating it yields CASSADGITDTQYF.